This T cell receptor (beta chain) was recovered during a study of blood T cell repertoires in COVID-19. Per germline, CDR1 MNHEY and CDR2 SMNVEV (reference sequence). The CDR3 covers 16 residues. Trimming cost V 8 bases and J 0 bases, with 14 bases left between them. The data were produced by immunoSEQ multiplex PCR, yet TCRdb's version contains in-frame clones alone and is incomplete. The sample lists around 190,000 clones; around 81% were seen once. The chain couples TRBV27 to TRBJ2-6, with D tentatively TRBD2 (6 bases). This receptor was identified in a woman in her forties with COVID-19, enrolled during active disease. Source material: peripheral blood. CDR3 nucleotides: TGTGCCAGCGCACTCGGGACTCCCTCTGGGGCCAACGTCCTGACTTTC. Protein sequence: CASALGTPSGANVLTF.